A single sample gave rise to the 9 T cell receptor beta chains below, sequenced in a study of blood T cell repertoires in COVID-19 (dated by TCRdb to 2019 to 2021). Library preparation was by the immunoSEQ multiplex PCR assay. In TCRdb, the immuneACCESS table is reduced to in-frame sequences with V and J assigned. These tables do not hold every clone; where another copy was compared, an unresolved V gene accounts for under half, and the others remain unexplained. The sample yields 84,000 or so clones; approximately 86% were counted once. 6% to 8% of the sample goes to the ten largest clones. Sample: peripheral blood. The receptor set was obtained from a man between 65 and 85 years old with acute or convalescent COVID-19.

The J gene is TRBJ2-7, the V gene TRBV7-2; 7 bases are a match to TRBD1. Germline V lookup: CDR1 SGHTA, CDR2 FQGNSA. J lost 2 bases, V lost 5 bases, and 12 bases had no gene match. The CDR3 loop spans 16 amino acids. CDR3 amino acids: CASSHSAGTATYEQYF. The CDR3 DNA follows: TGTGCCAGCAGCCACTCAGCCGGGACAGCTACCTACGAGCAGTACTTC.

This rearrangement joins TRBV12-3 or TRBV12-4 to TRBJ1-2, with TRBD1 identical over 8 bases. This CDR3 is built from 12 residues. With V trimmed by 5 bases and J by 13 bases, 9 bases remained unmatched. CDR3 sequence: CASSATTGACTF. CDR3 in DNA: TGTGCCAGCAGTGCCACGACAGGGGCATGCACCTTC.

This clone was seen only once. The CDR3 spells CASSFGQGASNEQFF. CDR3 nucleotides: TGTGCCAGCAGCTTTGGACAGGGGGCGAGTAATGAGCAGTTCTTC. The chain links TRBV5-4 to TRBJ2-1, with 11 nucleotides matching TRBD1. J was trimmed by 7 bases and V by 2 bases; bases with no gene match: 5. This CDR3 spans 15 amino acids. Per germline, CDR1 SGHNT and CDR2 YYREEE (reference sequence).

The chain is built from TRBV5-1 and TRBJ2-7; 7 bases match TRBD1. Trimming cost V 4 bases and J 4 bases; bases outside gene matches: 11. The CDR3 consists of 15 residues. Germline CDR1 and CDR2: SGHRS and YFSETQ. The CDR3 nucleotides read TGCGCCAGCAGCCCCACGACAGGGAACACATACGAGCAGTACTTC. Residues: CASSPTTGNTYEQYF.

This chain links TRBV5-4 with TRBJ2-2, with D perhaps TRBD2 (6 bases). The CDR3 consists of 15 residues. The V gene lost 5 bases and the J gene lost 6 bases, with 17 bases spanning the gap. Germline V gene data show CDR1 as SGHNT and CDR2 as YYREEE (reference sequence). CDR3: CASSQQEGWAGELFF. In DNA form, the CDR3 reads TGTGCCAGCAGTCAGCAGGAGGGGTGGGCCGGGGAGCTGTTTTTT.

The rearrangement uses TRBV7-3 and TRBJ1-2, with 10 bases fitting TRBD1. This CDR3 region has 13 residues. Germline CDR1 is SGHTA and CDR2 is FQGTGA. V trimming: 4 bases; J trimming: 8 bases; junction bases outside the gene matches: 4. CDR3 sequence (DNA): TGTGCCAGCAGCTCGGGACAGGGGTCGGGCTACACCTTC. It codes for CASSSGQGSGYTF.

This clone occurred once. J is TRBJ2-2 and V is TRBV11-2, with 7 bases fitting TRBD2. Trimming took 2 bases from V and 5 from J; bases not matched to a gene: 5. The CDR3 covers 15 residues. The germline CDR1 and CDR2 sequences are SGHAT and FQNNGV. This CDR3 is CASSLRAGETGELFF. The CDR3 nucleotides read TGTGCCAGCAGCTTAAGGGCGGGAGAGACCGGGGAGCTGTTTTTT.

On this clone: Other nucleotide sequences in the sample specify the same CDR3. The J gene is TRBJ1-1, the V gene TRBV7-2, with no clear D. The germline V and J ends were trimmed by 1 base and 0 bases, with 9 bases remaining between them. Germline lookup yields CDR1 SGHTA and CDR2 FQGNSA. This CDR3 is 15 amino acids long. The CDR3 DNA reads TGTGCCAGCAGCTTAGGGGCAGGTCTGAACACTGAAGCTTTCTTT. Translation gives CASSLGAGLNTEAFF.

V and J are TRBV9 and TRBJ2-7; D uncertain. Germline V gives CDR1 SGDLS, CDR2 YYNGEE. The CDR3 has 14 amino acids. V lost 0 bases and J 2 bases, leaving 9 bases between the germline ends. CDR3 sequence (DNA): TGTGCCAGCAGCGTAGGGCCAGACACCTACGAGCAGTACTTC. The encoded protein is CASSVGPDTYEQYF.